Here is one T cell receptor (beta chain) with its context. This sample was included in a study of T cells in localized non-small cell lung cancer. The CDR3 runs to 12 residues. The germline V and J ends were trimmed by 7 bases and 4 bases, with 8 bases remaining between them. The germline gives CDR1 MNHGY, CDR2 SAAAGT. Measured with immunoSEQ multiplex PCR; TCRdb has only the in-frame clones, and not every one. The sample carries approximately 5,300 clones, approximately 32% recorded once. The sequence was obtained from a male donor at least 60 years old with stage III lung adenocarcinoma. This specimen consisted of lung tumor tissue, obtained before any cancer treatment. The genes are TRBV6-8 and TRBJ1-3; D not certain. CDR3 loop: CASISDGNTIYF. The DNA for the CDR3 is TGTGCCAGCATCTCCGACGGAAACACCATATATTTT.